Following are 20 T cell receptor beta chains from one sample sequenced in a study of blood T cells in healthy people across ages. The use of a sample-barcoded 5' primer and a J-beta primer mix characterized a second PCR of roughly 6 to 11 cycles. TCRdb reprocessed the 5' RACE reads with MiXCR, giving one entry per CDR3 protein. The sample holds some 1.5 million distinct CDR3 sequences, approximately 28% seen once. The sequenced sample consisted of blood. Every receptor here comes from a young woman in good health.

The chain is built from TRBV6-2 or TRBV6-3 and TRBJ2-1; possible D gene TRBD2, 5 bases. The CDR3 runs 16 residues. Germline V gene sequence: CDR1 MNHEY, CDR2 SVGEGT. V was trimmed by 2 bases and J by 0 bases, leaving 11 bases between them. Here the CDR3 reads CASSYGRGSSYNEQFF. CDR3 coding DNA: TGTGCCAGCAGTTACGGACGAGGGAGCTCCTACAATGAGCAGTTCTTC.

This clonotype was detected only a few times. The V call is TRBV27, the J call TRBJ2-1; D is uncertain. Looked up from germline, CDR1 is MNHEY and CDR2 is SMNVEV (reference sequence). CDR3 length: 14 amino acids. Deletions cut 5 bases from V and 12 bases from J, with 20 bases between. CDR3 bases: TGTGCCAGCAGTACCGGACCCGCTGGGTGGGGGCAGTTCTTC. This sequence encodes CASSTGPAGWGQFF.

As to this clonotype: This clone may be a read error of a much larger clone one base away. The chain is built from TRBV28 and TRBJ1-2; D not resolved. CDR1 is MDHEN, CDR2 SYDVKM, per germline. This CDR3 region has 14 residues. The CDR3 is CVSSSPGNYYGYTF. The CDR3 DNA reads as TGTGTCAGCAGTTCACCCGGGAACTACTATGGCTACACCTTC.

The CDR3 sequence is CASKTSGGVSTDTQYF. For the CDR3, the DNA is TGTGCCAGCAAGACTAGCGGGGGGGTAAGCACAGATACGCAGTATTTT. The chain recombines TRBV2 with TRBJ2-3; TRBD2 matches at 14 bases. This CDR3 contains 16 residues. Germline V gene sequence: CDR1 SNHLY, CDR2 FYNNEI. With V trimmed by 7 bases and J by 0 bases, 3 bases remained unmatched.

This clonotype was counted at least ten times. The rearrangement joins TRBV5-1 to TRBJ1-4; 10 bases map to TRBD1. Germline CDR1 is SGHRS and CDR2 is YFSETQ. This CDR3 has 14 amino acids. V was pared by 5 bases and J by 6 bases, with 4 bases of the junction left unmatched. The CDR3 protein is CASRSGTGDEKLFF. The CDR3 DNA sequence: TGCGCCAGCAGATCCGGGACAGGGGATGAAAAACTGTTTTTT.

This clonotype was observed a few times. The chain has TRBV18 and TRBJ2-3; TRBD1 or TRBD2 may be the D gene (6 bases each). Germline V gene data show CDR1 as KGHSH and CDR2 as LQKENI. The length of the CDR3 is 14 residues. Trimming removed 4 bases from V and 6 bases from J, with 14 bases in between. The CDR3 here is CASSQTTGADTQYF. As DNA, the CDR3 is TGTGCCAGCTCACAAACCACGGGGGCGGATACGCAGTATTTT.

This clonotype was detected only a few times. The rearrangement links TRBV29-1 to TRBJ2-7; no clear D. CDR3 length: 14 amino acids. Germline CDR1 and CDR2: SQVTM and ANQGSEA. V was shortened by 3 bases and J by 2 bases, with 14 bases between the two germline ends. The CDR3 spells CSVEVQGFPYEQYF. The CDR3, as DNA: TGCAGCGTTGAGGTCCAAGGGTTCCCCTACGAGCAGTACTTC.

In its sample, this clonotype was seen many times. The J gene is TRBJ2-2, the V gene TRBV15; TRBD2 agrees at 8 bases. Germline V gene lookup returns CDR1 LNHNV and CDR2 YYDKDF (reference sequence). With V trimmed by 1 base and J by 4 bases, 11 bases remained unmatched. The CDR3 is made up of 18 amino acids. The CDR3 loop reads CATSRAFRGGPTTGELFF. In DNA form, the CDR3 reads TGTGCCACCAGCAGAGCCTTCCGGGGGGGGCCGACCACCGGGGAGCTGTTTTTT.

This clonotype appeared a single time. Being one base from a much bigger clone, this may be a read error. The chain uses TRBV4-1 and TRBJ2-3; D might be TRBD1 or TRBD2, each matching 6 bases. The germline CDR1 and CDR2 sequences are MGHRA and YSYEKL. The CDR3 contains 14 residues. This CDR3 is CASSPGGRTDMQYF. The DNA of the CDR3 is TGCGCCAGCAGCCCAGGAGGGAGGACAGATATGCAGTATTTT.

This chain links TRBV7-9 with TRBJ2-1; 9 positions match TRBD2. CDR1 is SEHNR and CDR2 is FQNEAQ in the germline V gene (reference sequence). The CDR3 extends over 16 amino acids. Trimming cost V 6 bases and J 8 bases; bases outside gene matches: 14. This CDR3 reads CASSSPLAGGVDEQFF. DNA for the CDR3: TGTGCCAGCAGTTCTCCTTTGGCGGGGGGGGTAGATGAGCAGTTCTTC.

This clonotype was observed a handful of times. V gene TRBV6-5 combines with J gene TRBJ1-6; D ambiguous. Trimming cost V 9 bases and J 1 base, with 13 bases left between them. This CDR3 is built from 15 residues. Per germline, CDR1 MNHEY and CDR2 SVGAGI. CDR3 amino acids: CASLSALSYNSPLHF. The CDR3 bases are TGTGCCAGTCTGTCGGCACTTTCCTATAATTCACCCCTCCACTTT.

This clonotype was counted between two and nine times. CDR3 coding DNA: TGCAGTGCTGCTAAGGTTGCCGCCGAGCAGTACTTC. Translating it yields CSAAKVAAEQYF. The rearrangement joins TRBV20-1 to TRBJ2-7, with D uncertain. The CDR3 is made up of 12 amino acids. Germline loops: CDR1 DFQATT, CDR2 SNEGSKA (reference sequence). V lost 5 bases, J lost 6 bases, and 14 bases lay in between.

This clonotype has more than one count but fewer than ten. This chain uses TRBV7-2 with TRBJ2-1, with 9 bases lining up with TRBD1. The CDR3 covers 16 residues. Looked up from germline, CDR1 is SGHTA and CDR2 is FQGNSA. V dropped 3 bases and J dropped 5; count of bases not matched to a gene: 8. The CDR3 reads CASSFPSGQGHNEQFF. In DNA, the CDR3 is TGTGCCAGCAGCTTTCCTTCGGGACAGGGCCACAATGAGCAGTTCTTC.

This clonotype was detected a few times. CDR3 DNA sequence: TGTGCCAGCTCACCATTGGCCGAAAAAGCTTTCTTT. It yields the protein CASSPLAEKAFF. The chain uses TRBV18 and TRBJ1-1; D is unclear. The germline V gene encodes CDR1 KGHSH and CDR2 LQKENI. The germline V and J ends were trimmed by 2 bases and 9 bases, with 10 bases remaining between them. The CDR3 sequence is 12 residues long. Together with reference TRBV18 and TRBJ1-1, the CDR3 gives the full variable domain: NAGVMQNPRHLVRRRGQEARLRCSPMKGHSHVYWYRQLPEEGLKFMVYLQKENIIDESGMPKERFSAEFPKEGPSILRIQQVVRGDSAAYFCASSPLAEKAFFGQGTRLTVV.

The chain couples TRBV4-3 to TRBJ2-7; D unresolved. The CDR3 has 14 amino acids. The ends were cut back, 2 bases at V and 3 bases at J, with 11 bases in the middle. CDR1 is LGHNA and CDR2 is YSLEER in the germline V gene. In DNA, the CDR3 is TGCGCCAGCAGCCAAACCCAAACCTACTACGAGCAGTACTTC. It encodes CASSQTQTYYEQYF.

This clonotype came up many times. The V and J genes are TRBV29-1 and TRBJ2-1; 8 bases align to TRBD2. CDR3 length equals 15 residues. J lost 6 bases, V lost 5 bases, and 12 bases had no gene match. From germline, CDR1 is SQVTM and CDR2 ANQGSEA. The CDR3 DNA is TGCAGCGTTTCCCCGGGACTAGGTCCTCGCAATGAGCAGTTCTTC. It is translated as CSVSPGLGPRNEQFF.

This clonotype turned up a few times. The chain is built from TRBV7-2 and TRBJ1-2; the D is unclear. Trimming cost V 0 bases and J 7 bases, with 15 bases left between them. This CDR3 comprises 15 residues. Per the germline V gene, CDR1 is SGHTA and CDR2 is FQGNSA. In nucleotides, the CDR3 is TGTGCCAGCAGCTTAGCGAGAGGGTCCGCGGTTGGCTACACCTTC. It codes for CASSLARGSAVGYTF. The entire variable domain, with the rest obtained from reference TRBV7-2 and TRBJ1-2, is as follows: GAGVSQSPSNKVTEKGKDVELRCDPISGHTALYWYRQSLGQGLEFLIYFQGNSAPDKSGLPSDRFSAERTGGSVSTLTIQRTQQEDSAVYLCASSLARGSAVGYTFGSGTRLTVV.

The genes are TRBV5-8 and TRBJ2-1; 9 positions match TRBD1. Trimming at V came to 4 bases and at J to 9 bases, leaving 8 bases not matched to a gene. CDR1 and CDR2 (germline): SGHTS, YDEGEE. The CDR3 extends over 14 amino acids. This chain's CDR3 is CASSPGTGKIEQFF. As DNA, the CDR3 is TGTGCCAGCAGCCCTGGGACAGGGAAGATTGAGCAGTTCTTC.

V is TRBV21-1 and J is TRBJ2-1. TRBV21-1 is listed as a pseudogene. This CDR3 has 17 residues. CDR3 bases: TGTGCCAACAGCAAACCGCAACAAACAAGCTCCTACAATGAGCAGTTCTTC. Protein product: CANSKPQQTSSYNEQFF.

This clonotype was seen a few times. The chain couples TRBV5-1 to TRBJ2-3, with 10 positions matching TRBD1. CDR1 and CDR2 (germline): SGHRS, YFSETQ. This CDR3 has 15 amino acids. V trimming: 4 bases; J trimming: 6 bases; junction bases outside the gene matches: 8. The CDR3 protein is CASSRTRQGADTQYF. For the CDR3, the DNA is TGCGCCAGCAGCCGGACTCGACAGGGGGCGGATACGCAGTATTTT.